This T cell receptor (beta chain) was recorded in a study of blood T cell repertoires in COVID-19. The protocol was immunoSEQ multiplex PCR, while the TCRdb copy is restricted to in-frame clones and leaves out a portion. The sample consists of about 180,000 clones, approximately 90% of them appearing once. The Seattle patients joined while their infection was active and were tracked longitudinally afterward. The sequencing sample was made of peripheral blood. This clonotype was obtained from a woman between 65 and 79 years old with COVID-19, enrolled during active disease.

For the CDR3, the DNA is TGTGCCAGCGCCCCACCCGCAACTAATGAAAAACTGTTTTTT. Protein product: CASAPPATNEKLFF. This chain connects TRBV18 to TRBJ1-4; no definite D call. The CDR3 consists of 14 residues. Germline CDR1 reads KGHSH; CDR2 reads LQKENI. V was clipped by 8 bases and J by 0 bases, with 10 bases between them.